The clone carrying this TCR beta chain was seen a few times. The sample belongs to a study of CD8+CD57+ T cells in acquired aplastic anemia. V was trimmed by 1 base and J by 8 bases, leaving 14 bases between them. This CDR3 is 15 amino acids long. Per the germline V gene, CDR1 is MNHEY and CDR2 is SVGAGI. Genomic DNA, the template, was used for profiling of the TCR beta VDJ and CDR3. TCRdb re-called the reads through MiXCR, storing one row per CDR3 protein. Of approximately 160,000 distinct CDR3 sequences in the sample, just under 45% are singletons; the top ten hold 0.85% to 1.3%. The sequenced material came from sorted CD4+, CD8+, or CD8+CD57+ T cells (not recorded which) from PBMCs. The genes are TRBV6-5 and TRBJ1-4, with a tentative D call TRBD1 (5 bases). This clonotype originated in a human donor in good health. CDR3 nucleotides: TGTGCCAGCAGTTACTGGGACGGGGCCGGGGAAAAACTGTTTTTT. Translated: CASSYWDGAGEKLFF.